This T cell receptor (beta chain) was identified during a study of blood T cells in healthy people across ages. Study conclusions and caveats: Observed TCR beta diversity per million T cells went down as age went up. This fall followed a roughly linear course with age. Conclusively comparing naive with antigen-experienced cells was impossible with unsorted PBMCs. It was held that diversity estimates obtained from one million T cells represented underestimates.

This clonotype has a count of ten or more. The antigen is not known. Alongside a J-beta primer mix, a sample-barcoded 5' primer served in a second PCR lasting roughly 6 to 11 cycles. Unique molecular identifiers of 12 random nucleotides labeled each cDNA. Each CDR3 protein gets one entry after TCRdb re-called the 5' RACE reads with MiXCR. This sample has about 680,000 distinct CDR3 sequences; around 45% occur once, and the top ten carry roughly 31%. CDR3 length: 17 residues. The trim removed 0 bases at V and 1 base at J, leaving 4 bases unmatched. The germline V gene has CDR1 SGDLS and CDR2 YYNGEE. The sample was blood. The chain carries TRBV9 and TRBJ2-6; 7 nucleotides match TRBD1. The sequence was collected from a woman aged 55-70 years in good health. The CDR3 bases are TGTGCCAGCAGCGTAGAGGGGACAGCTTCTGGGGCCAACGTCCTGACTTTC. Translation gives CASSVEGTASGANVLTF.